A single sample gave rise to the 4 T cell receptor beta chains below, sequenced in a study of cytomegalovirus exposure and HLA in healthy donors. PCR amplification relied on 60 Vbeta primers (plus 13 Jbeta primers). Here immunoSEQ multiplex PCR was the method, and the copy in TCRdb shows in-frame clones only, minus some. The table shows about 60,000 clones, with 65% to 80% occurring only once. The specimen sequenced was PBMCs. The receptors stem from a woman in her 30s in good health and CMV-seronegative.

The V call is TRBV11-3, the J call TRBJ2-1; 12 nucleotides agree with TRBD1. This CDR3 has 15 amino acids. CDR1 SGHNT and CDR2 YENEEA come from the germline V gene. J lost 10 bases, V lost 5 bases, and 9 bases had no gene match. CDR3 nucleotide sequence: TGTGCCAGCAGCCCGGGACAGGGGGCAGGGTTGGAGCAGTTCTTC. Its protein is CASSPGQGAGLEQFF.

This clone has a handful of counts. The chain uses TRBV5-1 and TRBJ1-1; 9 bases fit TRBD1. The CDR3 has 14 residues. J lost 4 bases, V lost 5 bases, and 6 bases had no gene match. Germline values: CDR1 SGHRS, CDR2 YFSETQ. The CDR3 coding sequence is TGCGCCAGCAGGCAACAGGGGGCGAGCACTGAAGCTTTCTTT. Translating gives CASRQQGASTEAFF.

V and J are TRBV4-1 and TRBJ2-1; TRBD2 aligns across 8 bases. Per the germline V gene, CDR1 is MGHRA and CDR2 is YSYEKL. The V gene end was trimmed by 2 bases and the J gene end by 0 bases; junction bases not matched to a gene: 3. CDR3 size: 16 residues. CDR3 in DNA: TGCGCCAGCAGCCAACGAAGCGGGAGCTCCTACAATGAGCAGTTCTTC. This gives the protein CASSQRSGSSYNEQFF.

The DNA for the CDR3 is TGTGCCAGCAGCCCCCGCGGGCAGCATGGGGAGACCCAGTACTTC. Translation gives CASSPRGQHGETQYF. The chain couples TRBV7-8 to TRBJ2-5, with a possible D match to TRBD2 (5 bases). The CDR3 runs to 15 residues. In germline, CDR1 is SGHVS, CDR2 FQNEAQ. V lost 5 bases and J 5 bases, leaving 18 bases between the germline ends.